The T cell receptor beta chain described here comes from a study of shared clonotypes between healthy human individuals. V was pared by 5 bases and J by 6 bases, with 4 bases of the junction left unmatched. The CDR3 totals 13 residues. Germline CDR1 reads SGHAT; CDR2 reads FQNNGV. For sorted subsets, about 200 ng DNA per replicate equaled 30,000 or so T cell genomes. In the authors' methods: Filtering differed because ImmunoSEQ produced junction-only sequences that carried no quality scores. The assay was immunoSEQ multiplex PCR, and TCRdb's table has in-frame clones only and misses some. The V and J calls and the clone size are those of that table, but D and trimming were determined from the DNA. The sample lists over a million clones; 95% to 97% were seen once. The CD4+ fraction was divided into a CD45RA+ naive subset and a CD45RA-negative memory subset.

The sequencing input was naive CD4+ T cells sorted from blood. Subset here: CD45RA+ positively selected. The receptor comes from a man younger than 40 in good health. The chain has TRBV11-2 and TRBJ1-2; 9 bases fit TRBD1. The CDR3 bases are TGTGCCAGCAGCCCCCGGACAGGGGATGGCTACACCTTC. It is translated as CASSPRTGDGYTF.